The clone carrying this T cell receptor (beta chain) was detected only a few times. Its antigen is unidentified. Patients included in sequencing had previously demonstrated CD8+CD57+ cell expansion by flow cytometry. Every patient presented with severe acquired aplastic anemia. The template used for profiling TCR beta VDJ and CDR3 was genomic DNA. One entry per CDR3 protein, called by TCRdb with MiXCR from the reads. This sample has around 430,000 distinct CDR3 sequences, with around 32% found just once. These data originate in a study of CD8+CD57+ T cells in acquired aplastic anemia. Background on the study: Sorted cells (CD4+ and CD8+) yielded DNA amounts that averaged about 2.9 ug. Points from the study as a whole: Patients and controls shared some 29 CD8+ CDR3 sequences, which appeared highly expressed in patients and within their immunodominant clones. Researchers reported that CD8+ Simpson's diversity was not significantly different in patients versus controls.

Unmatched junction bases numbered 8, after V lost 8 bases and J lost 4 bases. There are 14 residues in the CDR3. The germline V gene encodes CDR1 ENHRY and CDR2 SYGVKD. The sample comprised sorted CD4+, CD8+, or CD8+CD57+ T cells (not recorded which) from PBMCs. This sequence was found in a human donor with aplastic anemia. This chain links TRBV10-3 with TRBJ2-1; 7 positions agree with TRBD2. The CDR3 spells CAIGGVGGYNEQFF. The DNA of the CDR3 is TGTGCCATCGGGGGGGTCGGGGGATACAATGAGCAGTTCTTC.